The 2 T cell receptor beta chains below were found in one sample sequenced in a study of tumor and adjacent non-tumor tissue in lung cancer. No cell sorting was done before RNA was extracted from the tissue. TCRbeta libraries were built with three rounds of nested PCR, modified from ARM-PCR. TCRdb independently ran MiXCR on the multiplex PCR reads; one entry per CDR3 protein. The sample holds roughly 220,000 distinct CDR3 sequences, 71% seen once. Sequencing input: lung tumor tissue. Source of these receptors: a man aged 55 to 70 with non-small cell lung cancer.

Regarding this clonotype: This clone may be a read error of a much larger clone one base away. The chain recombines TRBV20-1 with TRBJ1-5; TRBD1 matches at 8 bases. V shed 4 bases and J 7 bases; nucleotides not matched to a gene: 9. From germline, CDR1 is DFQATT and CDR2 SNEGSKA (reference sequence). The CDR3 runs 14 residues. This CDR3 reads CSAIEDRAGQPQHF. Here the CDR3 DNA reads TGCAGTGCTATAGAGGACAGGGCGGGCCAGCCCCAGCATTTT.

The rearrangement links TRBV11-3 to TRBJ2-2; D is possibly TRBD1 (6 bases). The CDR3 has 15 residues. The V gene's germline CDR1 is SGHNT and CDR2 YENEEA. V lost 6 bases to trimming and J lost 0 bases, with 11 bases between them. CDR3 sequence reads: CASRVGQTNTGELFF. Here the CDR3 DNA reads TGTGCCAGCAGGGTCGGACAGACGAACACCGGGGAGCTGTTTTTT.